One sample yielded the 3 T cell receptor beta chains listed below, sequenced in a study of spatial heterogeneity in lung cancer. Time point indicated: blood at routine non-recurrence follow-up after resection. Whole RNA, isolated from tumor, nontumor lung or frozen PBMC, was sequenced without prior sorting. Each CDR3 protein is one row after TCRdb ran MiXCR on the 5' RACE reads. This sample has about 52,000 distinct CDR3 sequences; 7.4% occur once, and the top ten carry less than 45%. Sequencing used PBMCs, obtained at follow-up. The receptors shown here come from a female donor with early-stage non-small cell lung cancer.

This clonotype has ten or more counts. The chain recombines TRBV4-1 with TRBJ2-7; 8 bases line up with TRBD1. Trimming at V came to 4 bases and at J to 7 bases, leaving 9 bases not matched to a gene. The CDR3 has 14 residues. Germline values: CDR1 MGHRA, CDR2 YSYEKL. The CDR3 reads CASSLGQGSGEQYF. The CDR3 coding sequence is TGCGCCAGCAGCCTCGGACAGGGTTCGGGAGAGCAGTACTTC.

The chain employs TRBV11-2 and TRBJ2-7; no definite D call. CDR3 size: 14 residues. Between the trimmed V and J ends, which lost 0 bases and 2 bases, there was a span of 8 bases. Germline V gene sequence: CDR1 SGHAT, CDR2 FQNNGV. The CDR3 coding sequence is TGTGCCAGCAGCTTAGACCTTCCAACCTACGAGCAGTACTTC. Translated: CASSLDLPTYEQYF.

This clonotype was counted a few times. V is TRBV11-2 and J is TRBJ1-4; 9 nucleotides match TRBD1. The V gene's germline CDR1 is SGHAT and CDR2 FQNNGV. The CDR3 has 20 residues. The V gene end was trimmed by 2 bases and the J gene end by 0 bases; junction bases not matched to a gene: 13. The CDR3 here is CASSLFRTGAVDATNEKLFF. The CDR3 DNA sequence: TGTGCCAGCAGCTTATTCAGGACAGGGGCGGTTGATGCAACTAATGAAAAACTGTTTTTT.